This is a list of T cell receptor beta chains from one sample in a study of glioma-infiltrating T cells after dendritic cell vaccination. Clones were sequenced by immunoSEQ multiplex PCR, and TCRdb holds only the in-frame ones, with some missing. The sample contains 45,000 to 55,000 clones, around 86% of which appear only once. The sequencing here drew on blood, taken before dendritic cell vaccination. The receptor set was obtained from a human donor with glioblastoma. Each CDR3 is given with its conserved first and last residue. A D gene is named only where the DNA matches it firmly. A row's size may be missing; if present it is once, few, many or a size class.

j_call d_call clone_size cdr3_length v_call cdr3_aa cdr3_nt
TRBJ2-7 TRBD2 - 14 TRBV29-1 CSGALGGQGYEQYF TGCAGCGGTGCTCTGGGAGGGCAGGGCTACGAGCAGTACTTC
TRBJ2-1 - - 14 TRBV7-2 CASSRVAGSNEQFF TGTGCCAGCAGCCGAGTAGCCGGGAGTAATGAGCAGTTCTTC
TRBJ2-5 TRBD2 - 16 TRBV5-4 CASSGGTLASQETQYF TGTGCCAGCAGCGGGGGAACACTAGCGTCCCAAGAGACCCAGTACTTC
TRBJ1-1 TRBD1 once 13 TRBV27 CASSLTGGTEAFF TGTGCCAGCAGTTTGACAGGGGGCACTGAAGCTTTCTTT
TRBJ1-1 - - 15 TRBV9 CASSALKGPNTEAFF TGTGCCAGCAGCGCCCTGAAGGGGCCTAACACTGAAGCTTTCTTT
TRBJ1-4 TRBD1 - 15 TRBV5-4 CASSYEGAANEKLFF TGTGCCAGCAGCTACGAGGGGGCAGCTAATGAAAAACTGTTTTTT
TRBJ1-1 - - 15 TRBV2 CASSEDEGSNTEAFF TGTGCCAGCAGTGAAGATGAGGGCTCGAACACTGAAGCTTTCTTT
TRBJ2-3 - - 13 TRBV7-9 CASSPLSSDTQYF TGTGCCAGCAGCCCCTTAAGCTCAGATACGCAGTATTTT
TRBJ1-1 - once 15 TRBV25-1 CASSELGGETTEAFF TGTGCCAGCAGTGAATTAGGCGGGGAGACCACTGAAGCTTTCTTT
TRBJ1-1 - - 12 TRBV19 CASSIRGTEAFF TGTGCCAGTAGTATCAGGGGCACTGAAGCTTTCTTT
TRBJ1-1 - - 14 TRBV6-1 CASSDKMAAPGAFF TGTGCCAGCAGTGACAAGATGGCAGCCCCGGGGGCTTTCTTT
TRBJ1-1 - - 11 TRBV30 CARGGNTEAFF TGTGCCCGAGGGGGAAACACTGAAGCTTTCTTT
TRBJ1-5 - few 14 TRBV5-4 CASSSVSGNQPQHF TGTGCCAGCAGCTCGGTGTCGGGCAATCAGCCCCAGCATTTT
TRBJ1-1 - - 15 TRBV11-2 CASSPQRLGGTEAFF TGTGCCAGCAGCCCTCAGCGTTTGGGTGGAACTGAAGCTTTCTTT